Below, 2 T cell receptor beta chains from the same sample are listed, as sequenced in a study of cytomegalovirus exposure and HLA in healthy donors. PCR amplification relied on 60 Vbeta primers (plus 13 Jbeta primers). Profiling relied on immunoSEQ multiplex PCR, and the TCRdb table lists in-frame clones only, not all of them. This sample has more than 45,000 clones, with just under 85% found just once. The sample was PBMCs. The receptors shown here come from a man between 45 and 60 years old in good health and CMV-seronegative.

CDR3 coding DNA: TGCGCCAGCAGCTTGGGGACTAGCGGGGTAGAGACCCAGTACTTC. Translated, it gives CASSLGTSGVETQYF. The V and J genes are TRBV5-1 and TRBJ2-5, with TRBD2 matching over 12 bases. The ends lost 0 bases at V and 4 bases at J; junction bases unmatched: 1. Germline V gene lookup returns CDR1 SGHRS and CDR2 YFSETQ. There are 15 residues in the CDR3.

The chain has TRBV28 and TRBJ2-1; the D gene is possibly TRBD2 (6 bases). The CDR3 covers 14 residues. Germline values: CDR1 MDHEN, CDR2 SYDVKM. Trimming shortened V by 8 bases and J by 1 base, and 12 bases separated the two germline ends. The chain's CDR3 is CASSGVMSYNEQFF. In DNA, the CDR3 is TGTGCCAGCTCGGGAGTTATGTCCTACAATGAGCAGTTCTTC.